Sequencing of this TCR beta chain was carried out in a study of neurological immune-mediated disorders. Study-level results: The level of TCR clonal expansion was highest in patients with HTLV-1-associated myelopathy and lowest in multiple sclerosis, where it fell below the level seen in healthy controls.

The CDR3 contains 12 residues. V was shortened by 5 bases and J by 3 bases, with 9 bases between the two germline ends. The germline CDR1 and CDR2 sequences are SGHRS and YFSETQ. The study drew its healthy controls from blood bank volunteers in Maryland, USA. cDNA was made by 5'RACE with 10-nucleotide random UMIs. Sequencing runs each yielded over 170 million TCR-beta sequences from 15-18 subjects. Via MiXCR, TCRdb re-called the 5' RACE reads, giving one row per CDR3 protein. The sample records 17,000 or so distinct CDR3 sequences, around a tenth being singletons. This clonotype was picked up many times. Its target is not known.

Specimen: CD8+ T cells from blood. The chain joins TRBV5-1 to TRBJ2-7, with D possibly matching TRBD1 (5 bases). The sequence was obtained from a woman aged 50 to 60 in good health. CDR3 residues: CASRGQDYEQYF. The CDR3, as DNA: TGCGCCAGCAGAGGACAAGACTACGAGCAGTACTTC.